This T cell receptor beta chain is from a study of vaccination and CD4 T cells after COVID-19. Across the whole study: Two of the convalescents were Hispanic, and the group consisted of six males and four females. The cells were exposed to overlapping spike peptides originating from SARS-CoV-2, HCoV-NL63, HCoV-OC43 and HCoV-229E for stimulation.

A remark on this clonotype: The antigen is not known.

The CDR3 has 18 amino acids. Germline-derived CDR1 and CDR2 are SGHVS and FNYEAQ. Trimming took 2 bases from V and 7 from J, leaving 27 bases between them. Treatment denoted: roughly nine-day PBMC culture with coronavirus spike peptide pools or control peptides (ViraFEST assay). General observations from the study: Spike mono-reactivity was found in 304 of the 307 vaccine-specific clones identified in convalescent patients.

Cultured CD4+ T cells had their DNA profiled by the Oncomine TCR Beta short-read assay. TCRdb called the PCR reads again in MiXCR, with one record for every CDR3 protein. The sample includes 15,000 or so distinct CDR3 sequences, around half of them seen just once. The sequenced sample consisted of CD4+ T cells from blood, cultured in vitro. This sequence was found in a human donor who had recovered from COVID-19. The chain has TRBV7-6 and TRBJ2-7; possible D gene TRBD2, 6 bases. The CDR3 DNA reads as TGTGCCAGCAGCTTACTTCACCTTGTCGGGACTCCTCTCGGGGAGCAGTACTTC. This encodes CASSLLHLVGTPLGEQYF.